This T cell receptor (beta chain) was recovered during a study of blood T cell repertoires in COVID-19. The length of the CDR3 is 14 residues. Unmatched junction bases numbered 6, after V lost 0 bases and J lost 7 bases. Germline lookup yields CDR1 ENHRY and CDR2 SYGVKD. The assay was immunoSEQ multiplex PCR, and TCRdb's table has in-frame clones only and misses some. The data contain approximately 400,000 clones, 90% to 95% of them singletons. This chain joins TRBV10-3 and TRBJ2-7; TRBD1 aligns across 7 bases. Sequenced input: PBMCs or T cells enriched from blood (not recorded which). This clonotype was obtained from a woman in her forties who had been exposed to COVID-19. The CDR3 region is CAISESDRLKEQYF. In DNA form, the CDR3 reads TGTGCCATCAGTGAGTCGGACAGGTTAAAGGAGCAGTACTTC.